This T cell receptor beta chain emerged from a study of blood T cell repertoires in COVID-19. The CDR3 totals 14 residues. With 5 bases clipped from V and 6 bases from J, the junction kept 6 bases outside the gene matches. Germline CDR1 reads MDHEN; CDR2 reads SYDVKM. The protocol was immunoSEQ multiplex PCR, while the TCRdb copy is restricted to in-frame clones and leaves out a portion. The sample comprises approximately 330,000 clones, around 90% of which are singletons, and 1% rests with the top ten. The chain carries TRBV28 and TRBJ1-5, with TRBD1 identical over 8 bases. The origin of this receptor is a woman between 40 and 55 years old with COVID-19, enrolled during active disease. Sequenced: peripheral blood. In DNA, the CDR3 is TGTGCCAGCAGTGAACAGGGGGGGGGTCAGCCCCAGCATTTT. Translated, it gives CASSEQGGGQPQHF.